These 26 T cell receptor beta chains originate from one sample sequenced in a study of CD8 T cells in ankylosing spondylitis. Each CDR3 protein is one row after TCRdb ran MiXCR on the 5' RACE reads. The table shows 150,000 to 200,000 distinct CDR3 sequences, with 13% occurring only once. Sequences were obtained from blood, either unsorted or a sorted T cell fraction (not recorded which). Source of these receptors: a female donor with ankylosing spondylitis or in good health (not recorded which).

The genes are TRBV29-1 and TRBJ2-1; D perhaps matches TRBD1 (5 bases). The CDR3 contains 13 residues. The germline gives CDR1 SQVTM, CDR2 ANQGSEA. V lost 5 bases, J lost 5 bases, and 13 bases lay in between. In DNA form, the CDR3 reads TGCAGCGTTCGGATAGGGGCCAACAATGAGCAGTTCTTC. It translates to CSVRIGANNEQFF.

The DNA of the CDR3 is TGTGCCAGCAGCTTAGGACAGGCCTCTGGAAACACCATATATTTT. It yields the protein CASSLGQASGNTIYF. The J gene is TRBJ1-3, the V gene TRBV7-9; D is perhaps TRBD1 (6 bases). V lost 1 base and J lost 0, with 7 bases in between. The germline V gene has CDR1 SEHNR and CDR2 FQNEAQ (reference sequence). The CDR3 spans 15 residues.

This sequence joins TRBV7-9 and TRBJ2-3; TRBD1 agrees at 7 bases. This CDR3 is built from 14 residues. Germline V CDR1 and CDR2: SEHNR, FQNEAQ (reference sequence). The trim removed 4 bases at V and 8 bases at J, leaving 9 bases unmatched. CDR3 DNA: TGTGCCAGCAGCTCACGAATAGGGGGCAGTACGCAGTATTTT. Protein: CASSSRIGGSTQYF.

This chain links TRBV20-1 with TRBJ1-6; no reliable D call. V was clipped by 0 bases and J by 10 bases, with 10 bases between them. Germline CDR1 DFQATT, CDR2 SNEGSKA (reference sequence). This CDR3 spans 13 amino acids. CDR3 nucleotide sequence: TGCAGTGCTAGAGATTTTGTTGACTCACCCCTCCACTTT. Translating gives CSARDFVDSPLHF.

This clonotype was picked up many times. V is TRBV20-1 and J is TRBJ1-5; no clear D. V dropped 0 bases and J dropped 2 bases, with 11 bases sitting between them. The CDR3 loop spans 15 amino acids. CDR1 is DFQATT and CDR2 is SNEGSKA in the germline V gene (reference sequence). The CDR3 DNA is TGCAGTGCTAGAGATCCGAGTCGCGGCAATCAGCCCCAGCATTTT. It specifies CSARDPSRGNQPQHF.

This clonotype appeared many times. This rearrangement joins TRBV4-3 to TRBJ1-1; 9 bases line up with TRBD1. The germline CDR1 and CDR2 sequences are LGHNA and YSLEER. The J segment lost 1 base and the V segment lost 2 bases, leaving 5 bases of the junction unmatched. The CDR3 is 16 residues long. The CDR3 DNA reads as TGCGCCAGCAGCCAATACACAGGGGGCGGGAACACTGAAGCTTTCTTT. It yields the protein CASSQYTGGGNTEAFF.

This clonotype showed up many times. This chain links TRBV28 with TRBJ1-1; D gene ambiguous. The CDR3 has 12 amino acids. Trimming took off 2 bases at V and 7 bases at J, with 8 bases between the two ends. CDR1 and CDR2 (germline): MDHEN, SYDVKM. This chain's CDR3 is CASSLGRVEAFF. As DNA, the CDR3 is TGTGCCAGCAGTTTAGGACGGGTTGAAGCTTTCTTT. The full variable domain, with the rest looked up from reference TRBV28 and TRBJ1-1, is DVKVTQSSRYLVKRTGEKVFLECVQDMDHENMFWYRQDPGLGLRLIYFSYDVKMKEKGDIPEGYSVSREKKERFSLILESASTNQTSMYLCASSLGRVEAFFGQGTRLTVV.

The CDR3 DNA is TGTGCCAGCACCCGAGGGATTCCAACTAATGAAAAACTGTTTTTT. Encoded protein: CASTRGIPTNEKLFF. The chain combines TRBV6-1 with TRBJ1-4; no clear D. Germline CDR1 and CDR2: MNHNS and SASEGT. Between the trimmed V and J ends, which lost 7 bases and 0 bases, there was a span of 12 bases. This CDR3 contains 15 residues.

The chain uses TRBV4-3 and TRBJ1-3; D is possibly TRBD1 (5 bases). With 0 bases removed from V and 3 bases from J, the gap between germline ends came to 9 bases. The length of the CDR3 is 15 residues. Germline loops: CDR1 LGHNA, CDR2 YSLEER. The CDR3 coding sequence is TGCGCCAGCAGCCAAGATCCCCAGGGTGGAAACACCATATATTTT. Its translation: CASSQDPQGGNTIYF.

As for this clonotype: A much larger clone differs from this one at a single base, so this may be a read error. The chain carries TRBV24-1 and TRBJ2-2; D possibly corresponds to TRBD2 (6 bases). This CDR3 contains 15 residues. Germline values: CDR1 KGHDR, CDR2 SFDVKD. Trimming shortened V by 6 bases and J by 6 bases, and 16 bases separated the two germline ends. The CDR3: CATSTVWGVAGELFF. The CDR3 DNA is TGTGCCACCAGTACCGTATGGGGGGTTGCCGGGGAGCTGTTTTTT.

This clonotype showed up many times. CDR3 sequence: CASSQGQGWQPQHF. In DNA form, the CDR3 reads TGTGCCAGCAGTCAAGGACAGGGGTGGCAGCCCCAGCATTTT. This chain connects TRBV27 to TRBJ1-5; 9 nucleotides line up with TRBD1. V was clipped by 5 bases and J by 7 bases; unmatched bases: 6. Germline assignment: CDR1 MNHEY and CDR2 SMNVEV (reference sequence). This CDR3 is 14 amino acids long.

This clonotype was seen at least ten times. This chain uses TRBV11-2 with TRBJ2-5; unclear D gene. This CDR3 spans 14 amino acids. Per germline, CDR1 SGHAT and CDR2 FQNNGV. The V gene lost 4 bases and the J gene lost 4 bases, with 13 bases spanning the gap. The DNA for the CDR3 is TGTGCCAGCAGCTCTGGGGTAGTAAGAGAGACCCAGTACTTC. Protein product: CASSSGVVRETQYF.

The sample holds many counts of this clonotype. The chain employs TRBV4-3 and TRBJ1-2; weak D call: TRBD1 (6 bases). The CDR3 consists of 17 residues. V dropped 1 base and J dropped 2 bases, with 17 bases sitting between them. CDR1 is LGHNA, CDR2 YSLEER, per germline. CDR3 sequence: CASSQGEFRDNNYGYTF. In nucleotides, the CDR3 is TGCGCCAGCAGCCAAGGGGAATTCCGGGACAACAACTATGGCTACACCTTC.

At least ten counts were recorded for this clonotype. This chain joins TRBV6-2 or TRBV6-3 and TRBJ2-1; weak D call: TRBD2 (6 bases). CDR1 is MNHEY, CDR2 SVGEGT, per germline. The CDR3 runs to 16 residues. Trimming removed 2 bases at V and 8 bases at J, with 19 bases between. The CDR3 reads CASSYAELAAADEQFF. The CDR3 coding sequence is TGTGCCAGCAGTTACGCCGAACTAGCTGCCGCGGATGAGCAGTTCTTC.

The CDR3 spells CASSPTLNQPQHF. In nucleotides, the CDR3 is TGTGCCAGCAGCCCGACACTCAATCAGCCCCAGCATTTT. The chain has TRBV6-1 and TRBJ1-5, with D uncertain. This CDR3 has 13 amino acids. Germline V CDR1 and CDR2: MNHNS, SASEGT. V was pared by 6 bases and J by 3 bases, with 9 bases between.

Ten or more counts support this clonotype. CDR3 sequence reads: CASGSLAGADEQFF. In DNA, the CDR3 is TGTGCCAGCGGGTCTCTAGCGGGAGCCGATGAGCAGTTCTTC. The chain couples TRBV12-3 or TRBV12-4 to TRBJ2-1; 10 bases align to TRBD2. The ends lost 8 bases at V and 8 bases at J; junction bases unmatched: 9. The CDR3 has 14 residues.

Written as DNA, the CDR3 is TGCAGCGTTTTGGTTTGGGGGGTCGGGGCCAACGTCCTGACTTTC. Translation gives CSVLVWGVGANVLTF. V gene TRBV29-1 combines with J gene TRBJ2-6, with D perhaps matching TRBD2 (6 bases). The CDR3 spans 15 residues. Germline V gene sequence: CDR1 SQVTM, CDR2 ANQGSEA. The V end lost 5 bases, the J end lost 4 bases, and 15 bases lay between the germline ends.

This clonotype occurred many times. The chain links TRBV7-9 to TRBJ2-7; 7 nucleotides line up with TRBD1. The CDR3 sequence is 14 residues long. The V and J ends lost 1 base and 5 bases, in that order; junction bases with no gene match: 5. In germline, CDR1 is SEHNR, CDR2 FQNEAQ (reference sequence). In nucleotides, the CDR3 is TGTGCCAGCAGCTTAGGACAGGGTGGGAACGAGCAGTACTTC. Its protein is CASSLGQGGNEQYF. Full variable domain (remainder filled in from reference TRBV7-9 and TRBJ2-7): DTGVSQNPRHKITKRGQNVTFRCDPISEHNRLYWYRQTLGQGPEFLTYFQNEAQLEKSRLLSDRFSAERPKGSFSTLEIQRTEQGDSAMYLCASSLGQGGNEQYFGPGTRLTVT.

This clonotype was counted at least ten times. The CDR3 sequence: CASSLDGRDTEAFF. Here the CDR3 DNA reads TGTGCCAGCAGCTTAGATGGCAGGGACACTGAAGCTTTCTTT. The genes are TRBV7-9 and TRBJ1-1, with a weak D call TRBD1 (5 bases). Germline assignment: CDR1 SEHNR and CDR2 FQNEAQ (reference sequence). The V end was cut by 1 base, the J end by 3 bases, with 9 bases between. This CDR3 comprises 14 residues.

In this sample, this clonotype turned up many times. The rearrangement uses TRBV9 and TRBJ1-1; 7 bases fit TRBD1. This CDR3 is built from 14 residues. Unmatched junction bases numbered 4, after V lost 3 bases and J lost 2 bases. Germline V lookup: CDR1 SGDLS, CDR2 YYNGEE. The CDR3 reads CASSARQGNTEAFF. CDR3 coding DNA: TGTGCCAGCAGCGCCCGACAGGGAAACACTGAAGCTTTCTTT.

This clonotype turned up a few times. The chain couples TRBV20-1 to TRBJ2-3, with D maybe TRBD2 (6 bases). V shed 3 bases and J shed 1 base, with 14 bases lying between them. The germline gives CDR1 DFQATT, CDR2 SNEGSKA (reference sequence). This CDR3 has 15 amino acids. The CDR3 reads CSARSGERGTDTQYF. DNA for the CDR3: TGCAGTGCTAGGTCGGGGGAGCGGGGCACAGATACGCAGTATTTT.

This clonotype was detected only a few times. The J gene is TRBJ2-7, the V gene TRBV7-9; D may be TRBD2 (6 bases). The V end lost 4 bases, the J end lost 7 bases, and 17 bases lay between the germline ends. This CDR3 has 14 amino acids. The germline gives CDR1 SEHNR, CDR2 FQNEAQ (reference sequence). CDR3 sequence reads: CASSSRQAGWEQYF. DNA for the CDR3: TGTGCCAGCAGCTCCCGCCAGGCGGGATGGGAGCAGTACTTC.

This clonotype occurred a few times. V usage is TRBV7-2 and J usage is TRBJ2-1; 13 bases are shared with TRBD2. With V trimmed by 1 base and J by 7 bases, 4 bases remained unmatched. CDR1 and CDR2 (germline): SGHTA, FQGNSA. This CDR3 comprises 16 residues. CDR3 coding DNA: TGTGCCAGCAGCTTAGGACTAGCGGGAGGAGGTAATGAGCAGTTCTTC. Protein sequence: CASSLGLAGGGNEQFF.

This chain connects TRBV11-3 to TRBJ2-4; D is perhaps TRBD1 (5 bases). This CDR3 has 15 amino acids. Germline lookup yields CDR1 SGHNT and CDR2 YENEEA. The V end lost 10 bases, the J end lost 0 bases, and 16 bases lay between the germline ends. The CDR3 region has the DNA TGTGCCACCTCAGGGCAGAACTTAGCCAAAAACATTCAGTACTTC. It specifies CATSGQNLAKNIQYF.

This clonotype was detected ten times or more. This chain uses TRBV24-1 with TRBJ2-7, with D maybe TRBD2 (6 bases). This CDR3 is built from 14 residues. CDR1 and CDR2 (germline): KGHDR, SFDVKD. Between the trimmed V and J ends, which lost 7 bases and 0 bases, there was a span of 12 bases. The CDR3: CATSVSGSSYEQYF. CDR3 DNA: TGTGCCACCAGCGTTAGCGGAAGCTCCTACGAGCAGTACTTC.

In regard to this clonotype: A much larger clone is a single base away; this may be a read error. This chain's CDR3 is CAISKGFAGQPQHF. CDR3 DNA sequence: TGTGCCATCAGTAAAGGGTTCGCTGGTCAGCCCCAGCATTTT. The rearrangement joins TRBV10-3 to TRBJ1-5; D remains unclear. The CDR3 has 14 residues. V lost 5 bases, J lost 6 bases, and 14 bases lay in between. CDR1 ENHRY and CDR2 SYGVKD come from the germline V gene.